These T cell receptor beta chains were read from a single sample in a study of blood T cell repertoires in COVID-19. Assay used: immunoSEQ multiplex PCR; TCRdb lists only in-frame clones, some missing. The sample includes 250,000 to 300,000 clones, around 83% of them seen just once. Material: PBMCs or T cells enriched from blood (not recorded which). Source of these receptors: a man aged 35-49 years who had been exposed to COVID-19. CDR3s include the opening cysteine and the closing phenylalanine or tryptophan. The D gene is left open where the match is weak. Not every row has a clone size; where given, it reads once, few, many or a size class.

D gene,clone size,J gene,V gene,CDR3 DNA,CDR3 protein
NA,NA,TRBJ2-3,TRBV7-3,TGTGCCAGCAGCCCCTCCCGGGCTAGCAGAACAGATACGCAGTATTTT,CASSPSRASRTDTQYF
NA,NA,TRBJ1-4,TRBV6-5,TGTGCCAGCAGTTACTCCGGAGCAACTAATGAAAAACTGTTTTTT,CASSYSGATNEKLFF
NA,NA,TRBJ2-7,TRBV7-6,TGTGCCAGCAGCTTCGGAGGGAGTGGCTCCTACGAGCAGTACTTC,CASSFGGSGSYEQYF
TRBD1,NA,TRBJ2-7,TRBV4-1,TGCGCCAGCAGCCAAGAGACAGGGATATTCTACGAGCAGTACTTC,CASSQETGIFYEQYF
TRBD2,NA,TRBJ2-3,TRBV5-1,TGCGCCAGCAGCTTGGGCCACACTAGCGGGAGGGCTACAGATACGCAGTATTTT,CASSLGHTSGRATDTQYF
NA,NA,TRBJ2-3,TRBV7-2,TGTGCCAGCAGCTTAGGAAGCGGTAGCACAGATACGCAGTATTTT,CASSLGSGSTDTQYF
TRBD1,NA,TRBJ1-2,TRBV4-1,TGCGCCAGCAGCCAAGGCCCGGGACAGGATTTAAGTGGCTACACCTTC,CASSQGPGQDLSGYTF
TRBD2,NA,TRBJ2-1,TRBV18,TGTGCCAGCTCACCCCTAGCGGGAGAGGGGAATGAGCAGTTCTTC,CASSPLAGEGNEQFF
NA,NA,TRBJ2-7,TRBV6-5,TGTGCCAGCCATTCTTACTCCGGCGAGCAGTACTTC,CASHSYSGEQYF
TRBD1,few,TRBJ1-5,TRBV10-3,TGTGCCATCAGCGAACAGGGGGCGGGCAATCAGCCCCAGCATTTT,CAISEQGAGNQPQHF
TRBD2,NA,TRBJ2-1,TRBV2,TGTGCCAGACAACTAGCGGACCAATACAATGAGCAGTTCTTC,CARQLADQYNEQFF
NA,once,TRBJ1-6,TRBV10-1,TGCGCCAGCAGGTACAGGGTTTCGTCACCCCTCCACTTT,CASRYRVSSPLHF
TRBD1,NA,TRBJ2-7,TRBV5-1,TGCGCCAGCAGCTTATATCCTGGGACAGGTTACGAGCAGTACTTC,CASSLYPGTGYEQYF
NA,NA,TRBJ2-7,TRBV10-1,TGCGCCAGCAGTGGTAGGGGGTACGAGCAGTACTTC,CASSGRGYEQYF